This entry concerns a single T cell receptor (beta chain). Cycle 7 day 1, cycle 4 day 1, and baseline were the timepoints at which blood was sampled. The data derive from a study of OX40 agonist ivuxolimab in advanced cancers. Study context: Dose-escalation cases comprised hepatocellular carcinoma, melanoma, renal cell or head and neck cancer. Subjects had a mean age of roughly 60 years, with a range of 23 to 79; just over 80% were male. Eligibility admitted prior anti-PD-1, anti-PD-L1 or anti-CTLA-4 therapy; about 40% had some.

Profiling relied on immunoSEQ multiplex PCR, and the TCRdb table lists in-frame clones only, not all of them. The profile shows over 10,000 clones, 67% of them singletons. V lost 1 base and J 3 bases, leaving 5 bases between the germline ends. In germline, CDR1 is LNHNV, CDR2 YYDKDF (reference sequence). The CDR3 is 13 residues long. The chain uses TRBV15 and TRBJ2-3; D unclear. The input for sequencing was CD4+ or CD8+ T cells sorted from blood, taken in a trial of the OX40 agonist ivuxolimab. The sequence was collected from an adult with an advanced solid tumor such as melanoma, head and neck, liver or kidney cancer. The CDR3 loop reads CATSRVRTDTQYF. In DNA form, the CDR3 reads TGTGCCACCAGCAGAGTTAGGACAGATACGCAGTATTTT.